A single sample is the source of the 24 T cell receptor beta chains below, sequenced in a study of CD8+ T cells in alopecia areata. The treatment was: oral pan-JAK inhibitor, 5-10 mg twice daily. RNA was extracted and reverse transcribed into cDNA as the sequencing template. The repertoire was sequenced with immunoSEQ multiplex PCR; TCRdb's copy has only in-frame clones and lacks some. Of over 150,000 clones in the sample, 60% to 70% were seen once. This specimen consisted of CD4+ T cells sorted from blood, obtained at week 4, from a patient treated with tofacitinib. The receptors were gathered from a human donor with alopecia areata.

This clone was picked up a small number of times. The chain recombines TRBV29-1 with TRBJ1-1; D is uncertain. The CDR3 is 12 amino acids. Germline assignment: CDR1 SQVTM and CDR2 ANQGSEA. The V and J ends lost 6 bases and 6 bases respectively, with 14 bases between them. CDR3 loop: CSVGAGWAEAFF. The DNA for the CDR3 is TGCAGCGTGGGCGCGGGTTGGGCTGAAGCTTTCTTT.

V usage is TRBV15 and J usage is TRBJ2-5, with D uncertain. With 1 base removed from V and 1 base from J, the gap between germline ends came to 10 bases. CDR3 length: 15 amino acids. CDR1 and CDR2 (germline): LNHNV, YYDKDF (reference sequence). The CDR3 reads CATSRVDGFQETQYF. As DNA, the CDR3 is TGTGCCACCAGCAGAGTAGACGGCTTCCAAGAGACCCAGTACTTC.

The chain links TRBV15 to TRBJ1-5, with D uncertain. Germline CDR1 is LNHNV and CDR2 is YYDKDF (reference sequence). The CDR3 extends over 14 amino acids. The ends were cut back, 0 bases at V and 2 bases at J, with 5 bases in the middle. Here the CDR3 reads CATSRDTGNQPQHF. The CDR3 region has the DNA TGTGCCACCAGCAGAGATACAGGCAATCAGCCCCAGCATTTT. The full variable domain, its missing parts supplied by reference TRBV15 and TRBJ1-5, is DAMVIQNPRYQVTQFGKPVTLSCSQTLNHNVMYWYQQKSSQAPKLLFHYYDKDFNNEADTPDNFQSRRPNTSFCFLDIRSPGLGDTAMYLCATSRDTGNQPQHFGDGTRLSIL.

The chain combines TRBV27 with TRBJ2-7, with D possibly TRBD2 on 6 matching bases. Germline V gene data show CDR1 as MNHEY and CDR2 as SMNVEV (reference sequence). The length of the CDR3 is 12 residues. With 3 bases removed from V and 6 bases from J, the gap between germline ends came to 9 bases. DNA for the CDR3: TGTGCCAGCAGTTTTTCCGGGAGCGAGCAGTACTTC. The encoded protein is CASSFSGSEQYF.

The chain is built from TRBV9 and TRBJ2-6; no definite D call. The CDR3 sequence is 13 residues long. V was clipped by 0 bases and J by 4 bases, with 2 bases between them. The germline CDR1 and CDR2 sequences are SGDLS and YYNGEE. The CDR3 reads CASSVAGANVLTF. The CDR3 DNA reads TGTGCCAGCAGCGTAGCCGGGGCCAACGTCCTGACTTTC.

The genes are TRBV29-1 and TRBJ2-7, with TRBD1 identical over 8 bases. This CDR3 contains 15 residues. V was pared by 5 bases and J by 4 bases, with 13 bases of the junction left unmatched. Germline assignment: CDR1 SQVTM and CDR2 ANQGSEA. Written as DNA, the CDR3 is TGCAGCGTTAGTAGGACAGGGACAATCGGGTACGAGCAGTACTTC. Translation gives CSVSRTGTIGYEQYF.

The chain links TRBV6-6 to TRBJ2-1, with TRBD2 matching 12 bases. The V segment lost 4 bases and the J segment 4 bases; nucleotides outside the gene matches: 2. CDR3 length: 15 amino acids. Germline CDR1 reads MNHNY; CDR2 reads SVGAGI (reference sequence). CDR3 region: CASSLGLAGYNEQFF. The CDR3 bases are TGTGCCAGCAGTTTGGGACTAGCGGGTTACAATGAGCAGTTCTTC.

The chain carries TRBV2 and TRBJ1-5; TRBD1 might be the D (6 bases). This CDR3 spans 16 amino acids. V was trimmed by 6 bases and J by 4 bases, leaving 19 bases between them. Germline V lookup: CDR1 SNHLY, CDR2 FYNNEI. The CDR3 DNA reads TGTGCCAGCAGGAGGGACACATCCTTGGGGAATCAGCCCCAGCATTTT. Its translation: CASRRDTSLGNQPQHF. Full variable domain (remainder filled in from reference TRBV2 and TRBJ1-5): EPEVTQTPSHQVTQMGQEVILRCVPISNHLYFYWYRQILGQKVEFLVSFYNNEISEKSEIFDDQFSVERPDGSNFTLKIRSTKLEDSAMYFCASRRDTSLGNQPQHFGDGTRLSIL.

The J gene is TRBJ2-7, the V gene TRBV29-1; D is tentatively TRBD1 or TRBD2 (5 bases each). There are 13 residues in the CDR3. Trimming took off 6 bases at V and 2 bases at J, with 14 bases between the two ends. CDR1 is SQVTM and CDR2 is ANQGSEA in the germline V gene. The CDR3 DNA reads TGCAGCGTGGGGGACCCGCCGACCTACGAGCAGTACTTC. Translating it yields CSVGDPPTYEQYF.

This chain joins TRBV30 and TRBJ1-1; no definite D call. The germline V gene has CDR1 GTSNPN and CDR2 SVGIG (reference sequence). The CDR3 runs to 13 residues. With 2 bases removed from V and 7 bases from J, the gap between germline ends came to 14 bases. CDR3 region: CAWSPLFKSEAFF. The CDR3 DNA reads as TGTGCCTGGAGTCCCCTGTTTAAGAGTGAAGCTTTCTTT.

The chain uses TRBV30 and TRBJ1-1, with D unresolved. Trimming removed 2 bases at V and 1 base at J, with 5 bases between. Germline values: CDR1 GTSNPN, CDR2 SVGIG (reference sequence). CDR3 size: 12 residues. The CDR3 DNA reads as TGTGCCTGGAGTCAAGGGAACACTGAAGCTTTCTTT. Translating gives CAWSQGNTEAFF.

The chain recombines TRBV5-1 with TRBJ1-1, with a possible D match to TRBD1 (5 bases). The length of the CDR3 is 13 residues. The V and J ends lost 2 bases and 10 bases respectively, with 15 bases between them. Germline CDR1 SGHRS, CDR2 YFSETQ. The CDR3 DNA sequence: TGCGCCAGCAGCTTAGAGGGGAGTGTTGGAGCTTTCTTT. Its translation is CASSLEGSVGAFF.

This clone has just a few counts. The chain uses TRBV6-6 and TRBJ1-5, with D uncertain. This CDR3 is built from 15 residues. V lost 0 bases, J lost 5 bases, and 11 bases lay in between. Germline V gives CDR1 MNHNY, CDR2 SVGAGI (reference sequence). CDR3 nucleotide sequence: TGTGCCAGCAGTTACTCGTCGACACTAGATCAGCCCCAGCATTTT. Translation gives CASSYSSTLDQPQHF.

Here the CDR3 reads CASRRQGLGPHGYTF. The CDR3 DNA is TGTGCCAGCAGGCGACAGGGCCTAGGACCACATGGCTACACCTTC. This chain joins TRBV7-9 and TRBJ1-2; TRBD1 aligns across 7 bases. CDR1 and CDR2 from the germline V gene are SEHNR and FQNEAQ (reference sequence). The CDR3 has 15 residues. The V segment lost 6 bases and the J segment 6 bases; nucleotides outside the gene matches: 13.

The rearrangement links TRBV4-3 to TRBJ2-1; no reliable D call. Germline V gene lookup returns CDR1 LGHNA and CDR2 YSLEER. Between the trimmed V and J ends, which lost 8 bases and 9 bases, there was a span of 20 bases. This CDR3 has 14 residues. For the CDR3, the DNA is TGCGCCAGCTCCCAAGTACCCGGGTGGGTTGAGCAGTTCTTC. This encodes CASSQVPGWVEQFF.

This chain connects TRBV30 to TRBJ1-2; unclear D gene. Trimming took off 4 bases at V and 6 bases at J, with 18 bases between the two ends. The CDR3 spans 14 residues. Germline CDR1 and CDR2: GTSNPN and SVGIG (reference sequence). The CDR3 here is CAWTLLGGEHGYTF. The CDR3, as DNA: TGTGCCTGGACCCTTTTGGGCGGAGAGCATGGCTACACCTTC.

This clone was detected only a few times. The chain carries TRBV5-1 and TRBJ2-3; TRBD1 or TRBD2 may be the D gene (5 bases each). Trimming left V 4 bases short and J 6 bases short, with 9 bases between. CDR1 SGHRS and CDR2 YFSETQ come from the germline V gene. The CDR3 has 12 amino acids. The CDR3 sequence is CASSRGGDTQYF. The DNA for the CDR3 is TGCGCCAGCAGCCGGGGCGGGGATACGCAGTATTTT.

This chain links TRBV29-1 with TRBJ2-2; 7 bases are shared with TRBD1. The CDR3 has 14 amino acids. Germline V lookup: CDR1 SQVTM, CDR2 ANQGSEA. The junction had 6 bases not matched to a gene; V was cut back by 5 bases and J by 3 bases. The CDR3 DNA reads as TGCAGCGTTATCCCACAGGGGCACACCGGGGAGCTGTTTTTT. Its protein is CSVIPQGHTGELFF.

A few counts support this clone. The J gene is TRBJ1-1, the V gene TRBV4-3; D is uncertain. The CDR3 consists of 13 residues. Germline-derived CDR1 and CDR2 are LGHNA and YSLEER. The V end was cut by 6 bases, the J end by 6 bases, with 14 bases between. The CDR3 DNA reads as TGCGCCAGCAGGGAATCCGGACGGGCTGAAGCTTTCTTT. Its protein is CASRESGRAEAFF.

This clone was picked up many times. The CDR3 nucleotides are TGTGCCAGTAGTATGGACATTTCCTACGAGCAGTACTTC. Its protein product is CASSMDISYEQYF. This rearrangement joins TRBV19 to TRBJ2-7, with D possibly being TRBD1 (5 bases). CDR3 length: 13 amino acids. Germline CDR1 LNHDA, CDR2 SQIVND (reference sequence). Trimming shortened V by 3 bases and J by 1 base, and 7 bases separated the two germline ends. Filled out from reference TRBV19 and TRBJ2-7, the complete variable domain reads DGGITQSPKYLFRKEGQNVTLSCEQNLNHDAMYWYRQDPGQGLRLIYYSQIVNDFQKGDIAEGYSVSREKKESFPLTVTSAQKNPTAFYLCASSMDISYEQYFGPGTRLTVT.

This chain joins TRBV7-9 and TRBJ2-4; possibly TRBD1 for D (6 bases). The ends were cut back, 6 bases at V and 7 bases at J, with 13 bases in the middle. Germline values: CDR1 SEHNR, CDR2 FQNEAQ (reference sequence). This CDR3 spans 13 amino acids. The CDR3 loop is CASRGWTENIQYF. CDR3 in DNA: TGTGCCAGCAGGGGTTGGACAGAGAACATTCAGTACTTC.

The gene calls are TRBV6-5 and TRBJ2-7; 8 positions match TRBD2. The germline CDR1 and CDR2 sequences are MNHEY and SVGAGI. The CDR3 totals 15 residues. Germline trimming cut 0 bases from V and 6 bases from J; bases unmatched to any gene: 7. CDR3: CASSYSNGRATEQYF. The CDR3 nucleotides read TGTGCCAGCAGTTACTCGAACGGGAGGGCCACCGAGCAGTACTTC.

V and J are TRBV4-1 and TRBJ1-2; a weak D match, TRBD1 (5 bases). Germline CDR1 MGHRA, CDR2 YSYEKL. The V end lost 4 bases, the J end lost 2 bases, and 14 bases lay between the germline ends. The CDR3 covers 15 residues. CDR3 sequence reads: CASSPGHSGNYGYTF. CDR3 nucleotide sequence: TGCGCCAGCAGCCCCGGACACTCCGGGAACTATGGCTACACCTTC.

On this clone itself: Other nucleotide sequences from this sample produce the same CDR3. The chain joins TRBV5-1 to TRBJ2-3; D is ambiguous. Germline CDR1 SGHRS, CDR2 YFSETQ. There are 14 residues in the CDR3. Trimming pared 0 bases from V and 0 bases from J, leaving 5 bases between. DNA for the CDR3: TGCGCCAGCAGCTTGGGCGGCAGCACAGATACGCAGTATTTT. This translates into CASSLGGSTDTQYF.